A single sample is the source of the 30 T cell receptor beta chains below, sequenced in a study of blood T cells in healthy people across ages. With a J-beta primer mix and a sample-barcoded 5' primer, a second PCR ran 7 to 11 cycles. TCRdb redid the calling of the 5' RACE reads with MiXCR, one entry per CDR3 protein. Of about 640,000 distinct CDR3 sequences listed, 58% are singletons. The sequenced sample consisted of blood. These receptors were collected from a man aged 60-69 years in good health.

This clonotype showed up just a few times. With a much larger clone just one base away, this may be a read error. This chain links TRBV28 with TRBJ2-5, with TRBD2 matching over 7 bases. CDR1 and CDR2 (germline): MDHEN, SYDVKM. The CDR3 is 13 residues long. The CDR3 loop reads CASSRAGRETRYF. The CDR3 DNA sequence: TGTGCCAGCAGTCGAGCGGGGAGGGAGACCCGGTACTTC.

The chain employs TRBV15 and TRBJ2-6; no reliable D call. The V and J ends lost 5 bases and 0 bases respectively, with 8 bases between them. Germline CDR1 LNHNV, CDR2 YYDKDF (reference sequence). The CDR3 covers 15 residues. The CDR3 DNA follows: TGTGCCACCAGCCGCAGGTTCTCTGGGGCCAACGTCCTGACTTTC. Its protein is CATSRRFSGANVLTF.

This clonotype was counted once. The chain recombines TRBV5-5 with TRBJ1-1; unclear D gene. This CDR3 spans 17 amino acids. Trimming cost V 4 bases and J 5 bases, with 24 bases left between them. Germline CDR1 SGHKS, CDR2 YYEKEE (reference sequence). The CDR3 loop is CASSPEKRVGFLTEAFF. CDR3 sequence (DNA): TGTGCCAGCAGCCCGGAAAAAAGGGTGGGTTTTTTGACTGAAGCTTTCTTT.

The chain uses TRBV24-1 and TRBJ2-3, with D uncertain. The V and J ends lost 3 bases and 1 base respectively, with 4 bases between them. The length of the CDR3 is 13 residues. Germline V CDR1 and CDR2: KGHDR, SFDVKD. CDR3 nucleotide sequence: TGTGCCACCAGTGATGCGGGCACAGATACGCAGTATTTT. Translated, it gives CATSDAGTDTQYF.

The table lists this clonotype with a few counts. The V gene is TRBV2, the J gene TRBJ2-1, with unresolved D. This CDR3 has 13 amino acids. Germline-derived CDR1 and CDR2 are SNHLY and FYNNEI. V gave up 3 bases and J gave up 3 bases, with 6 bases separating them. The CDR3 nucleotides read TGTGCCAGCAGTGATCGCGGCTACAATGAGCAGTTCTTC. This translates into CASSDRGYNEQFF.

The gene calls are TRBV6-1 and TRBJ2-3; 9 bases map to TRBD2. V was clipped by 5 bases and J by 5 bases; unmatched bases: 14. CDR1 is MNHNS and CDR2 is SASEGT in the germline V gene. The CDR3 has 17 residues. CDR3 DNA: TGTGCCAGCAGTCGTAATAGCGGGGGACGGCAGAGAGATACGCAGTATTTT. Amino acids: CASSRNSGGRQRDTQYF.

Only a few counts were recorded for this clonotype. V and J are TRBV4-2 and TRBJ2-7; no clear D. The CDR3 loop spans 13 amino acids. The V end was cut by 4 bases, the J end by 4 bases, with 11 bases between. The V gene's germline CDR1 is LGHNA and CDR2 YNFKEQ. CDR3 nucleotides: TGTGCCAGCAGCCGCGGCGAATCTTACGAGCAGTACTTC. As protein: CASSRGESYEQYF.

The CDR3 sequence is CSARDPGLDYEQYF. CDR3 DNA sequence: TGCAGTGCTAGAGATCCCGGACTAGACTACGAGCAGTACTTC. The gene calls are TRBV20-1 and TRBJ2-7; 7 bases agree with TRBD2. Per germline, CDR1 DFQATT and CDR2 SNEGSKA (reference sequence). V lost 0 bases, J lost 3 bases, and 5 bases stayed unmatched. This CDR3 has 14 residues.

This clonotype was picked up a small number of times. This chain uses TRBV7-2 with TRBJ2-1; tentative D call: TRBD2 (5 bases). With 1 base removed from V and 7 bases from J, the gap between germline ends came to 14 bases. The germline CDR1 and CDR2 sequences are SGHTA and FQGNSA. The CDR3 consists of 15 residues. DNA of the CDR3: TGTGCCAGCAGCTTAGTTGCTCAACCGGGGAATGAGCAGTTCTTC. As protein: CASSLVAQPGNEQFF.

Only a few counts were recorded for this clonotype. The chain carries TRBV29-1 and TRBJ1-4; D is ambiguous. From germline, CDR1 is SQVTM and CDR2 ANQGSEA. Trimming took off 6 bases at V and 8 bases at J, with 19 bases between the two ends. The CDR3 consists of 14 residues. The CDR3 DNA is TGCAGCGTAGGTACTGCAGGAGGAAAGGAAAAACTGTTTTTT. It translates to CSVGTAGGKEKLFF.

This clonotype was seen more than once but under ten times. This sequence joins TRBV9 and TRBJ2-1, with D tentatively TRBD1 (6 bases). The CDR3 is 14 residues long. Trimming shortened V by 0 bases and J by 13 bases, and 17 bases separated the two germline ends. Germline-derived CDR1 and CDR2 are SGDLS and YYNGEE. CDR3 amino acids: CASSVGQGIQLQFF. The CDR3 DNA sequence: TGTGCCAGCAGCGTAGGGCAGGGGATACAATTACAGTTCTTC.

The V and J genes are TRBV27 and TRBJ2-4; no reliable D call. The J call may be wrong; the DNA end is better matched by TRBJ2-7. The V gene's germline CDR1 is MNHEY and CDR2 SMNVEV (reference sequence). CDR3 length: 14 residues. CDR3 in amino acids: CASRQRRDAYEQYF. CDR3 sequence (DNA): TGTGCCAGCAGACAAAGAAGGGATGCCTACGAGCAGTACTTC.

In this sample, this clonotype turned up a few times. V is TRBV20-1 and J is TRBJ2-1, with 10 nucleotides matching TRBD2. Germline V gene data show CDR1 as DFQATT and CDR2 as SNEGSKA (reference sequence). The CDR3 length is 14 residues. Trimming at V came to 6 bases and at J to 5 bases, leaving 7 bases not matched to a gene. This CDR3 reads CSAQRTSGNNEQFF. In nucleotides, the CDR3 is TGCAGTGCCCAACGGACTAGCGGCAACAATGAGCAGTTCTTC.

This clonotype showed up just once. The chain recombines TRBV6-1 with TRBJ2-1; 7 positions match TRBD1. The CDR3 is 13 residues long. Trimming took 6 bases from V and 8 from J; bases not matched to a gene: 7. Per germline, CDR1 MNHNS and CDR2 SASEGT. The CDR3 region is CASRTGTVDEQFF. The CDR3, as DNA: TGTGCCAGCAGGACCGGGACAGTTGATGAGCAGTTCTTC.

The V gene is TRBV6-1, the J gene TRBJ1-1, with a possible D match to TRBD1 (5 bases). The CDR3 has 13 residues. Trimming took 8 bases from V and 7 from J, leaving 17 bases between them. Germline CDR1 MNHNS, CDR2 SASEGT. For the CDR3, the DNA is TGTGCCAGCGAGAAGGAGACAGCCCTTGAAGCTTTCTTT. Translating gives CASEKETALEAFF.

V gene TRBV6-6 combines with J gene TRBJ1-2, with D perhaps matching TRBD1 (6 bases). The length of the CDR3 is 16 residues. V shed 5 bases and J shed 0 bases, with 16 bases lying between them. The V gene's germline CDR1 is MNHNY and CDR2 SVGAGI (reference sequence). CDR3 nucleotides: TGTGCCAGCAGTGCCCCCGGACAGCTCACTAACTATGGCTACACCTTC. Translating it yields CASSAPGQLTNYGYTF.

The CDR3 sequence: CASSGEGRTEAFF. The CDR3 DNA follows: TGTGCCAGCAGTGGGGAGGGTCGTACTGAAGCTTTCTTT. The V and J genes are TRBV6-1 and TRBJ1-1; unclear D gene. Trimming stripped 4 bases from V and 5 bases from J, with 11 bases between. CDR1 and CDR2 from the germline V gene are MNHNS and SASEGT. This CDR3 has 13 residues.

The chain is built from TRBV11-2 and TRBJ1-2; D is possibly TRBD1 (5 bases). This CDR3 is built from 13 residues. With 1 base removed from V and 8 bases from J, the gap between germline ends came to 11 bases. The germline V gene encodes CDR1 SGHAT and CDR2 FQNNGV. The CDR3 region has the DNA TGTGCCAGCAGCTTAGTAGGAGGGGTCGGCTACACCTTC. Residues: CASSLVGGVGYTF.

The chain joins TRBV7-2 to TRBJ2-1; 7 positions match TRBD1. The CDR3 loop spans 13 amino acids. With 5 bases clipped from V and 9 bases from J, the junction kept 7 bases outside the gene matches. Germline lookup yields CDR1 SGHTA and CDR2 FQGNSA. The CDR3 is CASSERQGLEQFF. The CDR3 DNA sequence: TGTGCCAGCAGCGAAAGACAGGGCCTTGAGCAGTTCTTC. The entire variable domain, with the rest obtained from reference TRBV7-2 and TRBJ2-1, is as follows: GAGVSQSPSNKVTEKGKDVELRCDPISGHTALYWYRQSLGQGLEFLIYFQGNSAPDKSGLPSDRFSAERTGGSVSTLTIQRTQQEDSAVYLCASSERQGLEQFFGPGTRLTVL.

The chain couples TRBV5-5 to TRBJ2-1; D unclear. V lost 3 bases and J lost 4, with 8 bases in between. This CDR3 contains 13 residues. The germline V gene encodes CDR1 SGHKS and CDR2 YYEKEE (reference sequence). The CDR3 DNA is TGTGCCAGCAGCTCGCCGGAATACAATGAGCAGTTCTTC. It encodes CASSSPEYNEQFF. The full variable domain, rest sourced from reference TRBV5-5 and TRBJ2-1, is DAGVTQSPTHLIKTRGQQVTLRCSPISGHKSVSWYQQVLGQGPQFIFQYYEKEERGRGNFPDRFSARQFPNYSSELNVNALLLGDSALYLCASSSPEYNEQFFGPGTRLTVL.

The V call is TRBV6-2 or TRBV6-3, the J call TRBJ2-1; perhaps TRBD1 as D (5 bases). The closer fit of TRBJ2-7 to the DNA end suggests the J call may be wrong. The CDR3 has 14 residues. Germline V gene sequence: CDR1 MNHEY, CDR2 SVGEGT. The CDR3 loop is CASSYSRQNNEQYF. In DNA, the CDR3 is TGTGCCAGCAGTTACTCCAGACAGAACAATGAGCAGTACTTC.

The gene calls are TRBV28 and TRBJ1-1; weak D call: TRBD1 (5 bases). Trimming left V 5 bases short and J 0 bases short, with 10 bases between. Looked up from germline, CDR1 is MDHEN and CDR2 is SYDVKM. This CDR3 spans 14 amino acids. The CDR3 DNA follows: TGTGCCAGCAGTGGAGGGGCTGTGAACACTGAAGCTTTCTTT. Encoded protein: CASSGGAVNTEAFF.

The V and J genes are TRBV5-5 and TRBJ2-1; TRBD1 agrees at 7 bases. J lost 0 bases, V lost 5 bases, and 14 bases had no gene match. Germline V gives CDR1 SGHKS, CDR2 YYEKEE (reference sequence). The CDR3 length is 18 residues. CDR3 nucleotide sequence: TGTGCCAGCAGGATGGCGCCGGGAACAGGGGACTCCTACAATGAGCAGTTCTTC. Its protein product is CASRMAPGTGDSYNEQFF.

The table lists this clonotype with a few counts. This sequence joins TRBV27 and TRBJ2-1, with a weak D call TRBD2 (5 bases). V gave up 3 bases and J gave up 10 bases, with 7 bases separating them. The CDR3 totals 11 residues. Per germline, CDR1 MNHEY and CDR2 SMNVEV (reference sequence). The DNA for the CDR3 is TGTGCCAGCAGTTTTGGGAGAGAGCAGTTCTTC. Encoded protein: CASSFGREQFF.

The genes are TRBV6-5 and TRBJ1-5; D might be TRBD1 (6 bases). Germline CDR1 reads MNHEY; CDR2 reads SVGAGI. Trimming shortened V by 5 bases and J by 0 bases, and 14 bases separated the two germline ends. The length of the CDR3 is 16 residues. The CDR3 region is CASSPDSSYSNQPQHF. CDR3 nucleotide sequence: TGTGCCAGCAGTCCGGACAGTTCATATAGCAATCAGCCCCAGCATTTT.

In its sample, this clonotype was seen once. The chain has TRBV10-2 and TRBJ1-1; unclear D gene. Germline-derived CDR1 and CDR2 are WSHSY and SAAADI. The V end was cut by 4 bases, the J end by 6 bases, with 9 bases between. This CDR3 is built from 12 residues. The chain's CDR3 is CASSVGASEAFF. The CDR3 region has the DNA TGCGCCAGCAGTGTGGGCGCCTCTGAAGCTTTCTTT.

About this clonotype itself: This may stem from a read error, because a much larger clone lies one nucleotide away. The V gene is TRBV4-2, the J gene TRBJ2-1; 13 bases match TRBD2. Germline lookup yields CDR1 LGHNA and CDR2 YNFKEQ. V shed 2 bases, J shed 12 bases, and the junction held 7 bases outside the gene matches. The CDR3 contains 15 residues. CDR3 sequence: CASSQTSGGADVQFF. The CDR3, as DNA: TGTGCCAGCAGCCAAACTAGCGGGGGGGCCGATGTGCAGTTCTTC.

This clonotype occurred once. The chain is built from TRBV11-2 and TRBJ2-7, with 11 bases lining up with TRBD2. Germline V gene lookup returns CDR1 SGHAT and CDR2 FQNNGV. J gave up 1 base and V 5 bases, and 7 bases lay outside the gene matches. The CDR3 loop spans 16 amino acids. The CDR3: CASSVSGTSGSYEQYF. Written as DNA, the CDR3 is TGTGCCAGCAGCGTTTCCGGGACTAGCGGTTCCTACGAGCAGTACTTC. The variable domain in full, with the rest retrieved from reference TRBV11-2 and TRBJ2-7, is EAGVAQSPRYKIIEKRQSVAFWCNPISGHATLYWYQQILGQGPKLLIQFQNNGVVDDSQLPKDRFSAERLKGVDSTLKIQPAKLEDSAVYLCASSVSGTSGSYEQYFGPGTRLTVT.

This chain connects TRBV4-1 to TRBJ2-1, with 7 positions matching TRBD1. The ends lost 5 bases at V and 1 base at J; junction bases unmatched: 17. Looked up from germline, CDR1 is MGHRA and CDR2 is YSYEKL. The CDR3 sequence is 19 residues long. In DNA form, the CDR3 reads TGCGCCAGCAGCAAGCAGAGGGTTGGGCAGGGGGTTTCCTACAATGAGCAGTTCTTC. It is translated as CASSKQRVGQGVSYNEQFF.

The CDR3 is CASSEAAGFGYEQYF. CDR3 nucleotide sequence: TGCGCCAGCAGTGAGGCTGCCGGGTTTGGGTACGAGCAGTACTTC. The rearrangement links TRBV10-2 to TRBJ2-7; no clear D gene. The CDR3 spans 15 residues. The V end was cut by 2 bases, the J end by 4 bases, with 15 bases between. In germline, CDR1 is WSHSY, CDR2 SAAADI.